This T cell receptor (beta chain) is drawn from a study of cytomegalovirus exposure and HLA in healthy donors. Study conclusions and caveats: A highly shared variant cluster was judged a likely technical artifact. Most sequenced TCRs were rare (though some public TCRs occurred in many donors). With later analysis, a missense DCLRE1C variant became linked to TCR beta V- and J-gene trimming.

With 7 bases clipped from V and 3 bases from J, the junction kept 17 bases outside the gene matches. The CDR3 totals 17 residues. CDR1 LNHDA and CDR2 SQIVND come from the germline V gene (reference sequence). In the case of this clone: The target antigen is unknown.

The PCR employed 60 Vbeta primers together with 13 Jbeta primers. Profiled with immunoSEQ multiplex PCR; TCRdb holds only in-frame clones, not every one. This table has some 93,000 clones, around 84% appearing once. This clonotype was obtained from a woman aged 40 to 55 in good health and CMV-seronegative. The chain couples TRBV19 to TRBJ2-7, with 8 bases lining up with TRBD2. The specimen sequenced was PBMCs. The CDR3 loop is CASIPYPPASGYYEQYF. CDR3 in DNA: TGTGCCAGTATTCCGTATCCCCCGGCTAGCGGGTACTACGAGCAGTACTTC.